At least ten counts were recorded for the clone carrying this T cell receptor beta chain. Its antigen is not known. This sample was included in a study of T cell repertoires in cytomegalovirus infection. Study details: Both a matching HLA type and CMV infection were indicated by public TCR beta signatures. Study results and limitations: CMV-specific TCR beta clonotypes restricted by HLA-C were the ones dominating the ex vivo response.

Germline V gives CDR1 SEHNR, CDR2 FQNEAQ (reference sequence). The V and J ends lost 5 bases and 4 bases, in that order; junction bases with no gene match: 7. CDR3 length: 15 amino acids. TCRdb passed the reads through MiXCR, listing each CDR3 protein once. The sample yields 900,000 to 950,000 distinct CDR3 sequences, 25% to 40% seen once. The chain has TRBV7-9 and TRBJ1-2, with 10 bases matching TRBD1. Sequencing was performed on cultured CD8+ T cells from PBMCs, taken from culture after CMV antigen stimulation. The clonotype was recovered from a human donor in good health (CMV status not recorded). Some clones in this sample may be carry-over from other donors' samples. The CDR3 bases are TGTGCCAGCAGCCGGGGACAGGGGAGCATCTATGGCTACACCTTC. Its protein product is CASSRGQGSIYGYTF.